A few counts support the clone carrying this T cell receptor beta chain. This specimen comes from a study of T cells after yellow fever vaccination. MiXCR, run by TCRdb on the 5' RACE reads, gives a single entry per CDR3 protein. The table lists more than 95,000 distinct CDR3 sequences, approximately 9% of them singletons. CDR3 length: 17 residues. Germline V gene data show CDR1 as SGHRS and CDR2 as YFSETQ. V shed 2 bases and J shed 1 base, with 17 bases lying between them. The material was CD8+ T cells sorted from PBMCs, obtained on the day of the yellow fever booster vaccination. This clonotype was obtained from a man aged 18-30 years who received the YFV17D yellow fever vaccine. The V gene is TRBV5-1, the J gene TRBJ2-3; D perhaps matches TRBD1 (5 bases). The CDR3 spells CASSLLPGQGGTDTQYF. Written as DNA, the CDR3 is TGCGCCAGCAGCTTACTCCCTGGACAAGGGGGCACAGATACGCAGTATTTT.